These 4 T cell receptor beta chains were all obtained from the same sample, sequenced in a study of blood T cell repertoires in COVID-19. Some clones are missing from TCRdb's copy, which holds only in-frame ones; the method was immunoSEQ multiplex PCR. The sample shows about 200,000 clones, around 94% of them seen only once. The sample comprised peripheral blood. The receptors derive from a man aged 25-45 years with COVID-19, enrolled during active disease.

V gene TRBV28 combines with J gene TRBJ1-4; 8 nucleotides align to TRBD1. The CDR3 consists of 14 residues. The germline V gene has CDR1 MDHEN and CDR2 SYDVKM. J gave up 8 bases and V 6 bases, and 8 bases lay outside the gene matches. CDR3: CASSLQGAGEKLFF. CDR3 nucleotide sequence: TGTGCCAGCAGCCTTCAGGGGGCGGGGGAAAAACTGTTTTTT.

The chain employs TRBV5-4 and TRBJ1-1, with D perhaps matching TRBD1 (6 bases). V lost 4 bases and J lost 2, with 12 bases in between. The CDR3 length is 14 residues. The V gene's germline CDR1 is SGHNT and CDR2 YYREEE (reference sequence). CDR3 amino acids: CASSPGQINTEAFF. The CDR3 DNA is TGTGCCAGCAGCCCCGGACAGATTAACACTGAAGCTTTCTTT. The variable domain in full, completed from reference TRBV5-4 and TRBJ1-1, reads ETGVTQSPTHLIKTRGQQVTLRCSSQSGHNTVSWYQQALGQGPQFIFQYYREEENGRGNFPPRFSGLQFPNYSSELNVNALELDDSALYLCASSPGQINTEAFFGQGTRLTVV.

V is TRBV6-5 and J is TRBJ1-1; 7 bases are a match to TRBD1. V lost 8 bases and J lost 0; bases outside the gene matches: 6. The CDR3 totals 14 residues. CDR1 is MNHEY, CDR2 SVGAGI, per germline. CDR3 bases: TGTGCCAGCTTTCGACAGGGAATGAACACTGAAGCTTTCTTT. It encodes CASFRQGMNTEAFF.

CDR3 nucleotides: TGTGCCAGCAGCGTAGAGACAGGAGGTTATGAAAAACTGTTTTTT. It is translated as CASSVETGGYEKLFF. This chain links TRBV9 with TRBJ1-4; TRBD1 is a possible D gene (6 bases). Trimming took off 0 bases at V and 6 bases at J, with 12 bases between the two ends. Germline assignment: CDR1 SGDLS and CDR2 YYNGEE. The CDR3 length is 15 residues.